These 32 T cell receptor beta chains were all obtained from the same sample, sequenced in a study of early T cells in non-severe SARS-CoV-2 infection. TCRdb called the 5' RACE reads again in MiXCR, with one record for every CDR3 protein. This table has 80,000 or so distinct CDR3 sequences, 10% to 15% appearing once. Sample: whole blood. All receptors come from an adult who was a healthcare worker with PCR-confirmed SARS-CoV-2 infection or an uninfected control (not recorded which).

This clonotype was seen many times. V usage is TRBV7-9 and J usage is TRBJ2-2; no clear D gene. This CDR3 is 14 amino acids long. Germline CDR1 reads SEHNR; CDR2 reads FQNEAQ (reference sequence). V shed 1 base and J shed 4 bases, with 7 bases lying between them. The CDR3 nucleotides are TGTGCCAGCAGCTTAGATAAGATCACCGGGGAGCTGTTTTTT. It codes for CASSLDKITGELFF. Full variable domain (outside the CDR3, taken from reference TRBV7-9 and TRBJ2-2): DTGVSQNPRHKITKRGQNVTFRCDPISEHNRLYWYRQTLGQGPEFLTYFQNEAQLEKSRLLSDRFSAERPKGSFSTLEIQRTEQGDSAMYLCASSLDKITGELFFGEGSRLTVL.

This chain connects TRBV20-1 to TRBJ2-7; 10 bases line up with TRBD1. CDR1 and CDR2 from the germline V gene are DFQATT and SNEGSKA (reference sequence). V lost 5 bases, J lost 6 bases, and 7 bases stayed unmatched. This CDR3 has 13 amino acids. The CDR3 DNA is TGCAGTGCTCTGGGACAGGGGCTGGCCGAGCAGTACTTC. It specifies CSALGQGLAEQYF.

This clonotype was counted ten times or more. This sequence joins TRBV14 and TRBJ1-2; D call uncertain. The CDR3 is 13 residues long. V dropped 1 base and J dropped 1 base, with 4 bases sitting between them. CDR1 SGHDN and CDR2 FVKESK come from the germline V gene. CDR3 DNA sequence: TGTGCCAGCAGCCAAGGGGGTAACTATGGCTACACCTTC. Translated: CASSQGGNYGYTF.

The genes are TRBV19 and TRBJ2-7; D is undetermined. Trimming left V 5 bases short and J 1 base short, with 9 bases between. CDR1 and CDR2 (germline): LNHDA, SQIVND (reference sequence). The CDR3 totals 13 residues. The CDR3 coding sequence is TGTGCCAGTAGTTTAGGCATATCCTACGAGCAGTACTTC. Amino acids: CASSLGISYEQYF.

V gene TRBV6-4 combines with J gene TRBJ2-7; D is perhaps TRBD2 (5 bases). V was trimmed by 9 bases and J by 2 bases, leaving 14 bases between them. CDR3 length: 13 amino acids. Germline V gene lookup returns CDR1 MRHNA and CDR2 SNTAGT. The CDR3 nucleotides read TGTGCCAGATCGCGGGTACAGCCCTACGAGCAGTACTTC. Its protein product is CARSRVQPYEQYF.

This clonotype has only a few counts. The chain links TRBV6-6 to TRBJ2-2, with D possibly matching TRBD1 (5 bases). The germline V gene has CDR1 MNHNY and CDR2 SVGAGI (reference sequence). The CDR3 spans 16 residues. Deletions cut 6 bases from V and 6 bases from J, with 20 bases between. The CDR3 bases are TGTGCCAGCAGCCCCACCGTAGGGGCGTATCCCGGGGAGCTGTTTTTT. It is translated as CASSPTVGAYPGELFF.

This clonotype was seen ten or more times. Here the CDR3 reads CASSLSTSGNEQFF. In nucleotides, the CDR3 is TGCGCCAGCAGCTTGTCGACTAGCGGCAATGAGCAGTTCTTC. This chain uses TRBV5-1 with TRBJ2-1, with 9 bases aligning to TRBD2. This CDR3 is 14 amino acids long. Per germline, CDR1 SGHRS and CDR2 YFSETQ. The junction had 2 bases not matched to a gene; V was cut back by 1 base and J by 6 bases.

This chain links TRBV28 with TRBJ2-5, with a weak D call TRBD2 (5 bases). The germline gives CDR1 MDHEN, CDR2 SYDVKM. V was shortened by 6 bases and J by 3 bases, with 14 bases between the two germline ends. The CDR3 consists of 14 residues. As DNA, the CDR3 is TGTGCCAGCAGCCGAGCCCGGGGTAAAGAGACCCAGTACTTC. It translates to CASSRARGKETQYF.

The chain has TRBV25-1 and TRBJ2-1; 9 bases are shared with TRBD1. V trimming: 3 bases; J trimming: 8 bases; junction bases outside the gene matches: 5. CDR3 length: 14 residues. Germline CDR1 is MGHDK and CDR2 is SYGVNS. CDR3: CASSDRTGEDEQFF. CDR3 sequence (DNA): TGTGCCAGCAGTGACCGGACAGGGGAGGATGAGCAGTTCTTC. Looking up the rest from reference TRBV25-1 and TRBJ2-1 gives the full variable domain: EADIYQTPRYLVIGTGKKITLECSQTMGHDKMYWYQQDPGMELHLIHYSYGVNSTEKGDLSSESTVSRIRTEHFPLTLESARPSHTSQYLCASSDRTGEDEQFFGPGTRLTVL.

This clonotype was recorded a few times. V is TRBV29-1 and J is TRBJ2-4; a weak D match, TRBD1 (8 bases). Trimming shortened V by 6 bases and J by 8 bases, and 14 bases separated the two germline ends. Germline loops: CDR1 SQVTM, CDR2 ANQGSEA. The CDR3 has 12 amino acids. The CDR3 spells CSVRQGRDIQYF. DNA of the CDR3: TGCAGCGTACGACAGGGGAGGGACATTCAGTACTTC.

This clonotype showed up many times. This chain uses TRBV29-1 with TRBJ2-3; 7 bases are shared with TRBD1. The length of the CDR3 is 14 residues. Germline lookup yields CDR1 SQVTM and CDR2 ANQGSEA. The V and J ends lost 4 bases and 5 bases, in that order; junction bases with no gene match: 9. CDR3 DNA: TGCAGCGTTGCTGTCGACAGGGTGGGAGATACGCAGTATTTT. Translating it yields CSVAVDRVGDTQYF.

This rearrangement joins TRBV5-3 to TRBJ2-7, with TRBD1 matching over 8 bases. TRBV5-3 is flagged as an ORF with uncertain function. Trimming took 0 bases from V and 5 from J; bases not matched to a gene: 4. CDR3 length: 14 amino acids. This chain's CDR3 is CARSLDQGADEQYF. CDR3 DNA sequence: TGTGCCAGAAGCTTGGACCAGGGGGCTGACGAGCAGTACTTC.

The V gene is TRBV2, the J gene TRBJ1-2; D remains unclear. CDR3 size: 10 residues. V shed 7 bases and J shed 7 bases, with 7 bases lying between them. CDR1 is SNHLY and CDR2 is FYNNEI in the germline V gene. The CDR3 region is CASTGGGYTF. In nucleotides, the CDR3 is TGTGCCAGCACAGGCGGTGGCTACACCTTC. The full variable domain, in which reference TRBV2 and TRBJ1-2 provide the parts outside the CDR3, is EPEVTQTPSHQVTQMGQEVILRCVPISNHLYFYWYRQILGQKVEFLVSFYNNEISEKSEIFDDQFSVERPDGSNFTLKIRSTKLEDSAMYFCASTGGGYTFGSGTRLTVV.

This clonotype has a handful of counts. The chain links TRBV20-1 to TRBJ2-1; D perhaps matches TRBD2 (6 bases). This CDR3 comprises 15 residues. The germline CDR1 and CDR2 sequences are DFQATT and SNEGSKA (reference sequence). V was trimmed by 3 bases and J by 9 bases, leaving 21 bases between them. CDR3 coding DNA: TGCAGTGCTAGCCTTAGCGGAGCTGGGTGGGGTGAGCAGTTCTTC. This sequence encodes CSASLSGAGWGEQFF.

This clonotype appeared many times. The chain carries TRBV27 and TRBJ2-7; the match to TRBD1 covers 8 bases. Per the germline V gene, CDR1 is MNHEY and CDR2 is SMNVEV (reference sequence). The CDR3 is 12 residues long. The V gene end was trimmed by 5 bases and the J gene end by 5 bases; junction bases not matched to a gene: 2. The CDR3 reads CASSRQGNEQYF. The CDR3 DNA follows: TGTGCCAGCAGTCGACAGGGGAACGAGCAGTACTTC.

The chain has TRBV24-1 and TRBJ2-1; 8 bases are shared with TRBD1. V lost 3 bases and J lost 8; bases outside the gene matches: 8. This CDR3 spans 15 amino acids. CDR1 KGHDR and CDR2 SFDVKD come from the germline V gene. CDR3 region: CATSDDTGGWYEQFF. CDR3 nucleotide sequence: TGTGCCACCAGTGATGACACAGGGGGGTGGTATGAGCAGTTCTTC.

The chain carries TRBV29-1 and TRBJ2-1; 8 bases fit TRBD1. This CDR3 has 14 amino acids. After removal of 6 bases from V and 7 bases from J, the junction contained 11 bases not matched to a gene. The germline CDR1 and CDR2 sequences are SQVTM and ANQGSEA. This chain's CDR3 is CSVDTGGQSNEQFF. In DNA, the CDR3 is TGCAGCGTGGACACAGGGGGACAATCAAATGAGCAGTTCTTC.

This clonotype was seen more than once but under ten times. CDR3 amino acids: CSVEGQGPSTDTQYF. The CDR3 DNA reads TGCAGCGTTGAAGGGCAGGGGCCTAGCACAGATACGCAGTATTTT. V and J are TRBV29-1 and TRBJ2-3; TRBD1 is a possible D gene (6 bases). The CDR3 sequence is 15 residues long. Germline V gene sequence: CDR1 SQVTM, CDR2 ANQGSEA. V was pared by 1 base and J by 0 bases, with 11 bases between.

In this sample, this clonotype turned up a few times. The chain uses TRBV20-1 and TRBJ2-7; D possibly corresponds to TRBD1 (5 bases). This CDR3 region has 13 residues. The germline gives CDR1 DFQATT, CDR2 SNEGSKA (reference sequence). Trimming took 6 bases from V and 6 from J, leaving 18 bases between them. In DNA form, the CDR3 reads TGCAGTGCCAGAAAGGGGTCCGCCTCCGAGCAGTACTTC. Protein sequence: CSARKGSASEQYF.

This clonotype was counted between two and nine times. The V gene is TRBV24-1, the J gene TRBJ2-1; D is possibly TRBD1 (5 bases). The CDR3 is made up of 15 amino acids. The ends were cut back, 2 bases at V and 6 bases at J, with 13 bases in the middle. In germline, CDR1 is KGHDR, CDR2 SFDVKD. The CDR3 DNA reads as TGTGCCACCAGTGATTATTCGTCTAGGGGCAATGAGCAGTTCTTC. It codes for CATSDYSSRGNEQFF.

This clonotype was seen many times. The chain joins TRBV29-1 to TRBJ1-2; D remains ambiguous. The CDR3 consists of 11 residues. Deletions cut 2 bases from V and 7 bases from J, with 8 bases between. Germline V gene data show CDR1 as SQVTM and CDR2 as ANQGSEA. The CDR3 spells CSVELTAGYTF. The CDR3 nucleotides are TGCAGCGTTGAATTGACGGCTGGCTACACCTTC. Looking up the rest from reference TRBV29-1 and TRBJ1-2 gives the full variable domain: SAVISQKPSRDICQRGTSLTIQCQVDSQVTMMFWYRQQPGQSLTLIATANQGSEATYESGFVIDKFPISRPNLTFSTLTVSNMSPEDSSIYLCSVELTAGYTFGSGTRLTVV.

J is TRBJ2-1 and V is TRBV7-2; 11 positions match TRBD2. Germline assignment: CDR1 SGHTA and CDR2 FQGNSA. V trimming: 1 base; J trimming: 6 bases; junction bases outside the gene matches: 2. The CDR3 spans 15 residues. The CDR3 DNA follows: TGTGCCAGCAGCTTAGGACTAGCGGGATCCAATGAGCAGTTCTTC. Translated, it gives CASSLGLAGSNEQFF.

Comment on this clonotype: One end of the junction fails to match germline, which may point to a read error. This chain uses TRBV5-1 with TRBJ2-2; 7 bases align to TRBD2. Germline CDR1 reads SGHRS; CDR2 reads YFSETQ. This CDR3 spans 14 amino acids. DNA of the CDR3: TGCGCCAACAGCGGGACGGGTAGTGCTCGGGAGCTGTTTTTT. It yields the protein CANSGTGSARELFF.

This clonotype has just a few counts. This chain connects TRBV27 to TRBJ1-4, with D uncertain. Looked up from germline, CDR1 is MNHEY and CDR2 is SMNVEV (reference sequence). The CDR3 covers 15 residues. Deletions cut 3 bases from V and 5 bases from J, with 13 bases between. DNA of the CDR3: TGTGCCAGCAGTTTTACGTGGCAGTCGAATGAAAAACTGTTTTTT. This codes for CASSFTWQSNEKLFF.

In this sample, this clonotype turned up a few times. The chain carries TRBV12-3 or TRBV12-4 and TRBJ2-3; D possibly matches TRBD1 or TRBD2 (5 bases each). This CDR3 comprises 15 residues. Trimming removed 6 bases from V and 1 base from J, with 14 bases in between. The DNA for the CDR3 is TGTGCCAGCAGCCTGTATGGGGGAGGCACAGATACGCAGTATTTT. Protein: CASSLYGGGTDTQYF.

CDR3: CASSTSRVNNEQFF. CDR3 nucleotide sequence: TGTGCCAGCAGTACCTCCCGGGTAAACAATGAGCAGTTCTTC. V and J are TRBV28 and TRBJ2-1; D gene ambiguous. The CDR3 spans 14 residues. Germline V CDR1 and CDR2: MDHEN, SYDVKM. V was pared by 5 bases and J by 5 bases, with 13 bases between.

This clonotype came up a few times. The chain has TRBV3-1 and TRBJ2-5, with 10 bases matching TRBD2. J gave up 5 bases and V 3 bases, and 6 bases lay outside the gene matches. Germline loops: CDR1 LGHDT, CDR2 YNNKEL (reference sequence). CDR3 length: 15 residues. The CDR3 loop is CASSQLLAGMETQYF. The CDR3 DNA sequence: TGTGCCAGCAGCCAGTTACTAGCGGGGATGGAGACCCAGTACTTC.

This clonotype was recorded at least ten times. The rearrangement links TRBV6-6 to TRBJ1-3; D may be TRBD1 (5 bases). This CDR3 has 15 amino acids. The germline V and J ends were trimmed by 6 bases and 2 bases, with 14 bases remaining between them. Germline-derived CDR1 and CDR2 are MNHNY and SVGAGI (reference sequence). The CDR3 reads CASRPRALAGNTIYF. The CDR3, as DNA: TGTGCCAGCAGACCCAGGGCCCTAGCTGGAAACACCATATATTTT.

The chain links TRBV28 to TRBJ2-7, with TRBD2 as a possible D gene (6 bases). The CDR3 contains 13 residues. V was cut by 2 bases and J by 7 bases, with 12 bases left in between. The V gene's germline CDR1 is MDHEN and CDR2 SYDVKM. The CDR3 DNA reads TGTGCCAGCAGTTTAGGTCGCGGGGCAGAGCAGTACTTC. Translating gives CASSLGRGAEQYF.

The table lists this clonotype with many counts. V is TRBV20-1 and J is TRBJ2-4; TRBD1 matches 11 bases. This CDR3 spans 12 amino acids. After removal of 5 bases from V and 8 bases from J, the junction contained 2 bases not matched to a gene. CDR1 DFQATT and CDR2 SNEGSKA come from the germline V gene (reference sequence). The CDR3 DNA sequence: TGCAGTGCTGGGACAGGGGGAGACATTCAGTACTTC. This translates into CSAGTGGDIQYF.

This chain uses TRBV9 with TRBJ1-1; TRBD1 matches at 7 bases. The germline CDR1 and CDR2 sequences are SGDLS and YYNGEE. J gave up 4 bases and V 2 bases, and 5 bases lay outside the gene matches. The CDR3 totals 14 residues. The CDR3 loop is CASSVDQGGTEAFF. CDR3 DNA sequence: TGTGCCAGCAGCGTCGATCAGGGGGGCACTGAAGCTTTCTTT.

This clonotype was observed a handful of times. The chain employs TRBV20-1 and TRBJ1-1; D is possibly TRBD1 (6 bases). The CDR3 is 13 residues long. The V end lost 3 bases, the J end lost 3 bases, and 11 bases lay between the germline ends. CDR1 and CDR2 from the germline V gene are DFQATT and SNEGSKA (reference sequence). The DNA of the CDR3 is TGCAGTGCTAGTGGAGGACAGTACACTGAAGCTTTCTTT. Translated: CSASGGQYTEAFF.